A single sample is the source of the 23 T cell receptor beta chains below, sequenced in a study of blood T cell repertoires in COVID-19. Produced via immunoSEQ multiplex PCR; TCRdb's table is partial and in-frame only. Among roughly 350,000 clones listed, about 93% were seen once. The source material was peripheral blood. The source of these receptors is a woman aged 18-29 years who had recovered from COVID-19.

This rearrangement joins TRBV19 to TRBJ1-2, with D hard to call. Germline CDR1 LNHDA, CDR2 SQIVND (reference sequence). Trimming removed 1 base from V and 4 bases from J, with 7 bases in between. The length of the CDR3 is 13 residues. Here the CDR3 reads CASSIGPVYGYTF. CDR3 DNA: TGTGCCAGTAGTATAGGCCCAGTCTATGGCTACACCTTC.

CDR3 region: CATSSSGAETQYF. CDR3 nucleotide sequence: TGTGCCACCAGCAGTTCCGGTGCGGAGACCCAGTACTTC. This chain connects TRBV15 to TRBJ2-5; no definite D call. This CDR3 is built from 13 residues. Germline-derived CDR1 and CDR2 are LNHNV and YYDKDF (reference sequence). The V end lost 3 bases, the J end lost 5 bases, and 10 bases lay between the germline ends.

This sequence joins TRBV7-7 and TRBJ1-1, with a tentative D call TRBD1 (6 bases). V shed 5 bases and J shed 0 bases, with 16 bases lying between them. CDR3 length equals 16 residues. From germline, CDR1 is SSHAT and CDR2 FNYEAQ (reference sequence). The CDR3: CASSPLGGLVNTEAFF. CDR3 DNA sequence: TGTGCCAGCAGCCCCTTGGGGGGGCTGGTGAACACTGAAGCTTTCTTT.

As for this clone: The same CDR3 also results from other DNA sequences found in this sample. This chain joins TRBV7-2 and TRBJ1-4; a possible D gene is TRBD1 (5 bases). The CDR3 has 14 residues. The germline gives CDR1 SGHTA, CDR2 FQGNSA. V lost 3 bases to trimming and J lost 1 base, with 6 bases between them. The DNA for the CDR3 is TGTGCCAGCAGCTTCGGGGGAACTAATGAAAAACTGTTTTTT. It is translated as CASSFGGTNEKLFF.

Details on this clone: Other DNA sequences from this sample encode an identical CDR3 as well. The chain links TRBV7-9 to TRBJ2-2; the match to TRBD2 covers 9 bases. J gave up 0 bases and V 4 bases, and 3 bases lay outside the gene matches. There are 16 residues in the CDR3. Germline V gene sequence: CDR1 SEHNR, CDR2 FQNEAQ (reference sequence). The CDR3 DNA sequence: TGTGCCAGCAGCTCGACTAGCGGAACGAACACCGGGGAGCTGTTTTTT. Translated, it gives CASSSTSGTNTGELFF.

In DNA, the CDR3 is TGTGCCAGTAGTATAGCTGGGGGGGGACTTCACTATGGCTACACCTTC. Its protein is CASSIAGGGLHYGYTF. This rearrangement joins TRBV19 to TRBJ1-2, with D maybe TRBD1 (5 bases). Germline-derived CDR1 and CDR2 are LNHDA and SQIVND (reference sequence). V lost 1 base, J lost 3 bases, and 15 bases lay in between. The CDR3 sequence is 16 residues long.

The J gene is TRBJ2-7, the V gene TRBV11-2; D gene ambiguous. The germline gives CDR1 SGHAT, CDR2 FQNNGV. The CDR3 length is 12 residues. V was cut by 5 bases and J by 6 bases, with 11 bases left in between. The DNA for the CDR3 is TGTGCCAGCAGCCACTTAACTACCGAGCAGTACGTC. Residues: CASSHLTTEQYV.

V gene TRBV30 combines with J gene TRBJ2-1; 12 bases match TRBD2. Germline V gene lookup returns CDR1 GTSNPN and CDR2 SVGIG (reference sequence). The CDR3 has 15 residues. After removal of 2 bases from V and 7 bases from J, the junction contained 6 bases not matched to a gene. DNA for the CDR3: TGTGCCTGGAGTAAGACTAGCGGGAGCCCGAATGAGCAGTTCTTC. Residues: CAWSKTSGSPNEQFF.

The chain joins TRBV25-1 to TRBJ2-3; D is possibly TRBD2 (6 bases). V was pared by 6 bases and J by 5 bases, with 15 bases between. Looked up from germline, CDR1 is MGHDK and CDR2 is SYGVNS. CDR3 length: 14 residues. This CDR3 is CASSETLAVDTQYF. The CDR3 nucleotides read TGTGCCAGCAGCGAAACACTAGCTGTAGATACGCAGTATTTT.

This chain joins TRBV5-4 and TRBJ1-4; tentatively, D is TRBD1 (5 bases). The germline CDR1 and CDR2 sequences are SGHNT and YYREEE (reference sequence). The CDR3 consists of 16 residues. Trimming removed 0 bases from V and 5 bases from J, with 14 bases in between. CDR3 sequence: CASSLVTGLGNEKLFF. The CDR3 DNA sequence: TGTGCCAGCAGCTTGGTTACAGGTCTAGGGAATGAAAAACTGTTTTTT.

The chain links TRBV7-6 to TRBJ2-3; 8 bases match TRBD2. Germline assignment: CDR1 SGHVS and CDR2 FNYEAQ. The CDR3 is 16 amino acids. The V gene end was trimmed by 5 bases and the J gene end by 4 bases; junction bases not matched to a gene: 11. CDR3 sequence: CASSPFSREDADTQYF. DNA for the CDR3: TGTGCCAGCAGCCCTTTTTCGCGGGAGGATGCAGATACGCAGTATTTT.

This chain links TRBV6-4 with TRBJ2-1; D is perhaps TRBD2 (5 bases). This CDR3 is 14 amino acids long. Trimming removed 0 bases at V and 6 bases at J, with 9 bases between. The germline V gene encodes CDR1 MRHNA and CDR2 SNTAGT. CDR3 sequence (DNA): TGTGCCAGCAGTGACTCCGCGGACTTCAATGAGCAGTTCTTC. Its translation: CASSDSADFNEQFF.

This rearrangement joins TRBV6-4 to TRBJ1-2, with 10 nucleotides matching TRBD1. Germline loops: CDR1 MRHNA, CDR2 SNTAGT. The trim removed 3 bases at V and 7 bases at J, leaving 14 bases unmatched. This CDR3 contains 17 residues. The CDR3 protein is CASSENPPGQGQGGYTF. In DNA, the CDR3 is TGTGCCAGCAGTGAAAATCCGCCGGGACAGGGGCAAGGTGGCTACACCTTC.

The rearrangement joins TRBV5-1 to TRBJ2-5; 10 nucleotides match TRBD2. The ends lost 0 bases at V and 6 bases at J; junction bases unmatched: 5. Germline CDR1 and CDR2: SGHRS and YFSETQ. The CDR3 is 15 residues long. CDR3 nucleotide sequence: TGCGCCAGCAGCTTGGAGGCTAGCGGGAGCCAGACCCAGTACTTC. Its translation: CASSLEASGSQTQYF.

This clone was counted once. This chain links TRBV4-1 with TRBJ1-2, with a possible D match to TRBD1 (6 bases). This CDR3 region has 15 residues. Trimming shortened V by 1 base and J by 0 bases, and 9 bases separated the two germline ends. Germline CDR1 and CDR2: MGHRA and YSYEKL. The CDR3 DNA reads TGCGCCAGCAGCCAAGCGACAGGAGCTAACTATGGCTACACCTTC. It encodes CASSQATGANYGYTF.

The chain has TRBV29-1 and TRBJ1-1; a weak D match, TRBD1 (6 bases). Germline V gives CDR1 SQVTM, CDR2 ANQGSEA. V dropped 7 bases and J dropped 4 bases, with 13 bases sitting between them. This CDR3 spans 12 amino acids. For the CDR3, the DNA is TGCAGCGACGTGCAGGGGCGCACTGAAGCTTTCTTT. It specifies CSDVQGRTEAFF.

V and J are TRBV9 and TRBJ2-1; D remains unclear. The CDR3 length is 16 residues. Germline V gene data show CDR1 as SGDLS and CDR2 as YYNGEE. V gave up 0 bases and J gave up 0 bases, with 10 bases separating them. CDR3 amino acids: CASSVVGQSSYNEQFF. CDR3 sequence (DNA): TGTGCCAGCAGCGTAGTGGGCCAGAGCTCCTACAATGAGCAGTTCTTC.

This chain joins TRBV27 and TRBJ1-4; 7 nucleotides match TRBD1. The CDR3 runs 13 residues. The V gene's germline CDR1 is MNHEY and CDR2 SMNVEV (reference sequence). Trimming removed 5 bases from V and 8 bases from J; junction bases left unmatched: 5. Here the CDR3 reads CASSITGVEKLFF. CDR3 nucleotide sequence: TGTGCCAGCAGTATAACAGGGGTGGAAAAACTGTTTTTT.

This clone was counted once. The genes are TRBV6-5 and TRBJ2-1, with TRBD1 as a possible D gene (5 bases). CDR1 is MNHEY and CDR2 is SVGAGI in the germline V gene. Trimming removed 11 bases at V and 0 bases at J, with 14 bases between. The CDR3 length is 14 residues. Here the CDR3 DNA reads TGTGCCGCCGACCAGGGTAGCTCCTACAATGAGCAGTTCTTC. It codes for CAADQGSSYNEQFF.

V gene TRBV4-3 combines with J gene TRBJ2-4, with 8 bases that match TRBD2. V lost 3 bases, J lost 14 bases, and 15 bases stayed unmatched. Per the germline V gene, CDR1 is LGHNA and CDR2 is YSLEER. The CDR3 sequence is 15 residues long. The CDR3 spells CASSHRPGTSNSKYF. The CDR3 nucleotides read TGCGCCAGCAGCCATCGTCCCGGGACTAGTAACTCAAAGTACTTC.

The chain employs TRBV5-1 and TRBJ2-5; D perhaps matches TRBD1 (6 bases). Looked up from germline, CDR1 is SGHRS and CDR2 is YFSETQ. V was pared by 3 bases and J by 5 bases, with 14 bases between. This CDR3 is 14 amino acids long. CDR3 coding DNA: TGCGCCAGCAGCTCAGGGGTTTGGGGTGAGACCCAGTACTTC. It yields the protein CASSSGVWGETQYF.

V is TRBV6-2 or TRBV6-3 and J is TRBJ2-3; TRBD2 matches 7 bases. This CDR3 contains 17 residues. Germline-derived CDR1 and CDR2 are MNHEY and SVGEGT. Losses at the gene ends were 3 bases for V and 2 bases for J; bases not matched to a gene: 11. CDR3 sequence (DNA): TGTGCCAGCAGTTATAACTGGTTACTAGCGAACACAGATACGCAGTATTTT. The encoded protein is CASSYNWLLANTDTQYF.

The chain has TRBV7-2 and TRBJ2-5; 8 bases match TRBD1. The germline V gene encodes CDR1 SGHTA and CDR2 FQGNSA. V trimming: 1 base; J trimming: 3 bases; junction bases outside the gene matches: 7. The CDR3 length is 16 residues. The CDR3 DNA follows: TGTGCCAGCAGCTTAGTAGGGACAGGAGGGGAAGAGACCCAGTACTTC. This translates into CASSLVGTGGEETQYF.